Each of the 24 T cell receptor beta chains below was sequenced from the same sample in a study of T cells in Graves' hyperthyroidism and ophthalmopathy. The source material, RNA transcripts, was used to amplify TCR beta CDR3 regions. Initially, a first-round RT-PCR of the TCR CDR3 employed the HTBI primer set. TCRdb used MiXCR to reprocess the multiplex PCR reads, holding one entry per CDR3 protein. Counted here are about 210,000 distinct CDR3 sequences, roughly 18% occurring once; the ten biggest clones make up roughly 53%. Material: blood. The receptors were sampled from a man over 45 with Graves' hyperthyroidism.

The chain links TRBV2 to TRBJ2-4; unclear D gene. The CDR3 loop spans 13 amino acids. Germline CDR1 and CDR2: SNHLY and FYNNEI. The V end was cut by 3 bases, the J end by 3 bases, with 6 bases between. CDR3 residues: CASSDGGKNIQYF. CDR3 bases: TGTGCCAGCAGTGACGGTGGCAAAAACATTCAGTACTTC. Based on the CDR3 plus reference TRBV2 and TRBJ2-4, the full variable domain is EPEVTQTPSHQVTQMGQEVILRCVPISNHLYFYWYRQILGQKVEFLVSFYNNEISEKSEIFDDQFSVERPDGSNFTLKIRSTKLEDSAMYFCASSDGGKNIQYFGAGTRLSVL.

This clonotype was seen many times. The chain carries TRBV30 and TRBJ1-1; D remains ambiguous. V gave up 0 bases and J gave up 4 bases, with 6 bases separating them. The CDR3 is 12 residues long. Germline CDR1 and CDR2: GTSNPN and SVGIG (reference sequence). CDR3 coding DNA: TGTGCCTGGAGTGTGGGAGGCACTGAAGCTTTCTTT. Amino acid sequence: CAWSVGGTEAFF.

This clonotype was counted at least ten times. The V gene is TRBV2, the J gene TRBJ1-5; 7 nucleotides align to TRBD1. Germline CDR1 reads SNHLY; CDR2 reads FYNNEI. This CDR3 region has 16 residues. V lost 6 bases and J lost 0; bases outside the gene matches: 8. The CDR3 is CASSRGGTYSNQPQHF. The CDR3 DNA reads TGTGCCAGCAGCAGGGGGGGGACTTATAGCAATCAGCCCCAGCATTTT.

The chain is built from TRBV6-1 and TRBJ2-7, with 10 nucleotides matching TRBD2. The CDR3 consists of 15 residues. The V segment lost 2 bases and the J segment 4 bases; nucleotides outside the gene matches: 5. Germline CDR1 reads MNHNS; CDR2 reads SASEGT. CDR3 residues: CASSEQPSGSYEQYF. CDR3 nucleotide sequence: TGTGCCAGCAGTGAACAGCCTAGCGGGAGTTACGAGCAGTACTTC.

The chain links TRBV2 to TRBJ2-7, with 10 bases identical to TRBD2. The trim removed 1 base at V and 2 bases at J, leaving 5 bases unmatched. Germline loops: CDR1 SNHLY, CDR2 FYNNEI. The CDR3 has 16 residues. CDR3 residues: CASSEDGLADTYEQYF. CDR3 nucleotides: TGTGCCAGCAGTGAAGATGGACTAGCGGATACCTACGAGCAGTACTTC.

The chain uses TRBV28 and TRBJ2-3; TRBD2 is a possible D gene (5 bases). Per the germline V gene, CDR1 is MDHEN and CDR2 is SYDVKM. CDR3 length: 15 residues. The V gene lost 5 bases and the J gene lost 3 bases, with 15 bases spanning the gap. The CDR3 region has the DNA TGTGCCAGCAGTGCTGGATTCGGCGGGACAGATACGCAGTATTTT. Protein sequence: CASSAGFGGTDTQYF.

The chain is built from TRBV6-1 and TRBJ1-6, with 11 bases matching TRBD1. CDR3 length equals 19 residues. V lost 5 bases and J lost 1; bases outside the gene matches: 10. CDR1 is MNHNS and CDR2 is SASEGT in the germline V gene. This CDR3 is CASSPTRTGGISYNSPLHF. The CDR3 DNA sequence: TGTGCCAGCAGTCCGACGAGGACAGGGGGCATATCCTATAATTCACCCCTCCACTTT.

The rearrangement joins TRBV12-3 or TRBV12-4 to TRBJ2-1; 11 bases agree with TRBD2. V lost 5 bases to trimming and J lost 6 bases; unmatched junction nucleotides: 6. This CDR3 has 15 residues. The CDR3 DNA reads TGTGCCAGCAGTCCGACTAGCGGGATTGCCAATGAGCAGTTCTTC. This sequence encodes CASSPTSGIANEQFF.

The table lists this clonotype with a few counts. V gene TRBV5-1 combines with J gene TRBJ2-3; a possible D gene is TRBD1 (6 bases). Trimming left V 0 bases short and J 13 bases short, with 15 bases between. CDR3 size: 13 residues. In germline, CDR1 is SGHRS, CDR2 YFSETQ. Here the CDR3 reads CASSLDRAAVEYF. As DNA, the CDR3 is TGCGCCAGCAGCTTGGACAGGGCCGCGGTGGAGTATTTT.

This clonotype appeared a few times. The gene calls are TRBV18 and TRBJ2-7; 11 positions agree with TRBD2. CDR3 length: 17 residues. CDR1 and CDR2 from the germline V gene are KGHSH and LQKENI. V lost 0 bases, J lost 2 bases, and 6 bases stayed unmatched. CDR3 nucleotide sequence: TGTGCCAGCTCACCACCGGAATCTAGCGGGAGGACCTACGAGCAGTACTTC. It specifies CASSPPESSGRTYEQYF.

CDR3: CASRGQGDYEQYF. The DNA for the CDR3 is TGTGCCAGCAGGGGACAAGGAGACTACGAGCAGTACTTC. This chain connects TRBV6-1 to TRBJ2-7; D might be TRBD1 (6 bases). CDR3 length equals 13 residues. The germline V gene encodes CDR1 MNHNS and CDR2 SASEGT. Trimming cost V 6 bases and J 3 bases, with 12 bases left between them.

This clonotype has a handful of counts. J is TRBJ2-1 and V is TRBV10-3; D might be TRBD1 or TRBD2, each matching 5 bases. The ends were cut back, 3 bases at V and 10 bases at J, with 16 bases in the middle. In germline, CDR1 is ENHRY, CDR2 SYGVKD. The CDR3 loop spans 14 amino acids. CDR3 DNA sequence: TGTGCCATCAGTGACTCTTTAGATGGGGGAGAGCAGTTCTTC. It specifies CAISDSLDGGEQFF.

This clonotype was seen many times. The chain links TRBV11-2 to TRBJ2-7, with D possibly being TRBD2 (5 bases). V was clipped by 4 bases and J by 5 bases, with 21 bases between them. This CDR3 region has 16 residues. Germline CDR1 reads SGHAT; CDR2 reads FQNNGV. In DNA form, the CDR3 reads TGTGCCAGCAGCTCCGCCGGTGAGGGTGTATTCCACGAGCAGTACTTC. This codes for CASSSAGEGVFHEQYF.

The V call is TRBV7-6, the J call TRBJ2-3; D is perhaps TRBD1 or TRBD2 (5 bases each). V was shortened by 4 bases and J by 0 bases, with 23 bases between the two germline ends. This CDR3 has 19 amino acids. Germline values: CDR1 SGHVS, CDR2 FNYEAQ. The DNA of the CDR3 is TGTGCCAGCAGCTCCATACCCAACGACAGACGGGGTAGCACAGATACGCAGTATTTT. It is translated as CASSSIPNDRRGSTDTQYF.

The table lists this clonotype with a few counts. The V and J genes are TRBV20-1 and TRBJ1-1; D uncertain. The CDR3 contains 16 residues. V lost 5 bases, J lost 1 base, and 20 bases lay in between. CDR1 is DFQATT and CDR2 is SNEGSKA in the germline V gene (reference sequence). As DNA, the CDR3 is TGCAGTGCTCCTATGCCCTTCTCTTATACGAACACTGAAGCTTTCTTT. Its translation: CSAPMPFSYTNTEAFF.

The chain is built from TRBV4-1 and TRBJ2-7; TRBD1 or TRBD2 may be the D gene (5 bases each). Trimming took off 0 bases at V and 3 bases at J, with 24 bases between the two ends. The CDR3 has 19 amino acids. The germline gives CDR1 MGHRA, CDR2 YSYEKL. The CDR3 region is CASSQDTGPRLLGVYEQYF. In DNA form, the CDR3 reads TGCGCCAGCAGCCAAGATACGGGGCCGAGGCTCTTAGGGGTCTACGAGCAGTACTTC.

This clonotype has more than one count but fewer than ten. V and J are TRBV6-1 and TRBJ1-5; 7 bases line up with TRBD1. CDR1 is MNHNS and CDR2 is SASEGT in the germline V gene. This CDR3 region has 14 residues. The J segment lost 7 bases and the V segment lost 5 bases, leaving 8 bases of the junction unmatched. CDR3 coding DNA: TGTGCCAGCAGTCCTAAAGACAGGGTCCAGCCCCAGCATTTT. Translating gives CASSPKDRVQPQHF.

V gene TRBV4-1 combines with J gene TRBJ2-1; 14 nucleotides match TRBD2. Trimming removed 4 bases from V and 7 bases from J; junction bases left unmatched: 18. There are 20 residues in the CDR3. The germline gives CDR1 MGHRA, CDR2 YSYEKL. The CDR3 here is CASSRKTDTGTSGSRNEQFF. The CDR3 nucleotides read TGCGCCAGCAGCCGAAAGACAGATACCGGGACTAGCGGGAGTAGGAATGAGCAGTTCTTC.

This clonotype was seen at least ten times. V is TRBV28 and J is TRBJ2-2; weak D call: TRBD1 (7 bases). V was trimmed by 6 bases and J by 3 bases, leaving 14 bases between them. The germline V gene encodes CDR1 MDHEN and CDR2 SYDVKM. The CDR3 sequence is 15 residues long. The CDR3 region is CASSLDREDTGELFF. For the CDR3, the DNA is TGTGCCAGCAGCCTCGACAGGGAGGACACCGGGGAGCTGTTTTTT.

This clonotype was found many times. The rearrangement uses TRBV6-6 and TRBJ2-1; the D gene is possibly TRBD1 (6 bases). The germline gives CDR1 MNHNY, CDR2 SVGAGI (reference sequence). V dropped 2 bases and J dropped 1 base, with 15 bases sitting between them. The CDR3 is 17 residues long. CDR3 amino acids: CASSYAQGRTSYNEQFF. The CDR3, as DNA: TGTGCCAGCAGTTACGCTCAGGGGCGGACTTCCTACAATGAGCAGTTCTTC.

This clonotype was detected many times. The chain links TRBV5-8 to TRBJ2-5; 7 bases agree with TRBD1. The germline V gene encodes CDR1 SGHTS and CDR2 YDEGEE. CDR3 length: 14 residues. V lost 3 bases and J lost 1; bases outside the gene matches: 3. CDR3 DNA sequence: TGTGCCAGCAGCTCCGGGACAGCCCAAGAGACCCAGTACTTC. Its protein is CASSSGTAQETQYF.

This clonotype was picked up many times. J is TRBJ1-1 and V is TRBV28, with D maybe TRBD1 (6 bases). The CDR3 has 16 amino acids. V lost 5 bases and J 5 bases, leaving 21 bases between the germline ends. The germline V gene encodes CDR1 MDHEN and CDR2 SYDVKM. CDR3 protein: CASSVPFTGRGTEAFF. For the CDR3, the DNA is TGTGCCAGCAGTGTTCCTTTTACAGGGCGGGGGACTGAAGCTTTCTTT.

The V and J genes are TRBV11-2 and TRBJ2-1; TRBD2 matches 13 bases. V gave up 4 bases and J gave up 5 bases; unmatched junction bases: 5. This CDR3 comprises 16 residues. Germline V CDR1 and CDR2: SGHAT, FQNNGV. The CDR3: CASSSLGLAGDNEQFF. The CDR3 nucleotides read TGTGCCAGCAGCTCACTTGGACTAGCGGGAGACAATGAGCAGTTCTTC.

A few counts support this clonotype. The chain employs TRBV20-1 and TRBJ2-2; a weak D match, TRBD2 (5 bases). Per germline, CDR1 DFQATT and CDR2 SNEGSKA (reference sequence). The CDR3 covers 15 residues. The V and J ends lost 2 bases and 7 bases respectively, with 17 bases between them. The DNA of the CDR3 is TGCAGTGCTAGACGTTCTCTGGGAGCCGACGGGGAGCTGTTTTTT. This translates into CSARRSLGADGELFF.